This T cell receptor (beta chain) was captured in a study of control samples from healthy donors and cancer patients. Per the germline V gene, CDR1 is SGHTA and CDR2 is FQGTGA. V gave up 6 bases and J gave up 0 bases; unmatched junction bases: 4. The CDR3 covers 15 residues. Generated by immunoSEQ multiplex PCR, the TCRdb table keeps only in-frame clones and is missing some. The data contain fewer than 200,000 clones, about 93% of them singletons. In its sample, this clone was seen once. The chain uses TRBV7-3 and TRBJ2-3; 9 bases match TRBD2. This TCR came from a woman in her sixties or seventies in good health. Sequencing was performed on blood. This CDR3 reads CASRPSGVSTDTQYF. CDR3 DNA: TGTGCCAGCAGGCCTAGCGGGGTTAGCACAGATACGCAGTATTTT.